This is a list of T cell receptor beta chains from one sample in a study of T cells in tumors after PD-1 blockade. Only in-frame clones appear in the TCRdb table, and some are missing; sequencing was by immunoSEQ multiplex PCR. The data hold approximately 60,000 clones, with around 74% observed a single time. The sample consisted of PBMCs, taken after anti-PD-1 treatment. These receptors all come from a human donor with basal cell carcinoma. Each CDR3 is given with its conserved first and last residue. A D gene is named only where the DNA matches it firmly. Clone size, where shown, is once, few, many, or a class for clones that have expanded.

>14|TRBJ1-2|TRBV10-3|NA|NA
TGTGCCATCAGGCAGGGGTCGGATAACTATGGCTACACCTTC
CAIRQGSDNYGYTF
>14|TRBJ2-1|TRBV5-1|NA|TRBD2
TGCGCCAGCAGCTTAGGGACTACAAACAATGAGCAGTTCTTC
CASSLGTTNNEQFF
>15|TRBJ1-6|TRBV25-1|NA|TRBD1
TGTGCCAGCAGTCCCCTGACAGGGGGGTATTCACCCCTCCACTTT
CASSPLTGGYSPLHF
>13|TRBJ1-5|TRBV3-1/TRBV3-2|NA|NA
TGTGCCAGCAGCCTAGCGGGAATTCAGCCCCAGCATTTT
CASSLAGIQPQHF
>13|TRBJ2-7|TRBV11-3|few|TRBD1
TGTGCCAGCAGCATCGACAGGGTAGGCGAGCAGTACTTC
CASSIDRVGEQYF
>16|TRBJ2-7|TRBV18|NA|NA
TGTGCCAGCTCACCACAGGGTCGGGACGGCACCTACGAGCAGTACTTC
CASSPQGRDGTYEQYF
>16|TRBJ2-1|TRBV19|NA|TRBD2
TGTGCCAGTAGGCCCGTCCGTAGCGGGGGGGCCGTTGAGCAGTTCTTC
CASRPVRSGGAVEQFF
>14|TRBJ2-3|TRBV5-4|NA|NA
TGTGCCAGCAGCGAGGGACTCAACACAGATACGCAGTATTTT
CASSEGLNTDTQYF
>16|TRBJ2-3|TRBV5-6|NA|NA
TGTGCCAGCAGCTTGATGCGGGGCGCTAGCACAGATACGCAGTATTTT
CASSLMRGASTDTQYF
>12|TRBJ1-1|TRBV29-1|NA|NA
TGCAGCGCCTCCCCAGGGCATACTGAAGCTTTCTTT
CSASPGHTEAFF
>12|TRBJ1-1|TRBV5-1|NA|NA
TGCGCCAGCAGCTCCAGGGGTGCTGAAGCTTTCTTT
CASSSRGAEAFF
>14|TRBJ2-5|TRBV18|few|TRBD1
TGTGCCAGCTCAAACGACAGGGGACAAGAGACCCAGTACTTC
CASSNDRGQETQYF
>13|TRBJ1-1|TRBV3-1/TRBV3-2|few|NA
TGTGCCAGCAGCCAAGGTGGGCGTACTGAAGCTTTCTTT
CASSQGGRTEAFF
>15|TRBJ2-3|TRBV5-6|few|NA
TGTGCCAGCAGCTTGCAGGTAGAGCAAACAGATACGCAGTATTTT
CASSLQVEQTDTQYF
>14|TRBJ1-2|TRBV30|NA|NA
TGTGCCTGGAGTGTACGAAACAGCCCTTATGGCTACACCTTC
CAWSVRNSPYGYTF
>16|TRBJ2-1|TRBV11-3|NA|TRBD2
TGTGCCAGCAGCCGTAGTACTAGCGGGGGGGCCGGGGAGCAGTTCTTC
CASSRSTSGGAGEQFF
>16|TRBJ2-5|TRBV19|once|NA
TGTGCCAGTAAACCGAACGCGGGGGCGCCCCGGGAGACCCAGTACTTC
CASKPNAGAPRETQYF
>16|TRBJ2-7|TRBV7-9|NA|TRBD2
TGTGCCAGCAGCGGCTCCGGGACTAGCGGTCGGTACGAGCAGTACTTC
CASSGSGTSGRYEQYF
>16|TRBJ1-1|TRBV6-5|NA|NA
TGTGCCAGCAGTTACCGTGGGACAAACTATAACACTGAAGCTTTCTTT
CASSYRGTNYNTEAFF
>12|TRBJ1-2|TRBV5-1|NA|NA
TGCGCCAGCAGCTCAGAGAGGTATGGCTACACCTTC
CASSSERYGYTF
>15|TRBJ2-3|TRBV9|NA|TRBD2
TGTGCCAGCAGCACCGCGGGGGGCCGCACAGATACGCAGTATTTT
CASSTAGGRTDTQYF
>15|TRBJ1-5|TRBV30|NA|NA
TGTGCCTGGAGTCGGGGTGGGTTTAGCAATCAGCCCCAGCATTTT
CAWSRGGFSNQPQHF
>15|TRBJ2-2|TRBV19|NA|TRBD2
TGTGCCAGTGAAACTAGCGGGGTCAACACCGGGGAGCTGTTTTTT
CASETSGVNTGELFF
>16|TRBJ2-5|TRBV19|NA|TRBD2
TGTGCCAGTAGTATTTTGGGGACTAGCGGATCAGAGACCCAGTACTTC
CASSILGTSGSETQYF
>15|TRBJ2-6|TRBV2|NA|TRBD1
TGTGCCAGCAGTACCGGGACAGCGACCCGAGGGGTTCTGACTTTC
CASSTGTATRGVLTF
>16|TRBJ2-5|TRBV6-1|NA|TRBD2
TGTGCCAGCAGTGTCGGGACTAGCGGGGGACAAGAGACCCAGTACTTC
CASSVGTSGGQETQYF